This paragraph reports one TCR beta chain. There is no known antigen for this receptor. Base-call qualities are not available, and no considerably larger clone is one nucleotide away. TCR repertoires of sorted CD4+ and CD8+ blood T cells from severe aplastic anemia patients and healthy subjects were deep-sequenced in the study. Ficoll-Paque density gradient centrifugation was used to isolate peripheral blood mononuclear cells. Before DNA extraction, CD4+ and CD8+ T cells were sorted with FACS or magnetic beads. This entry comes from a study of CD8+CD57+ T cells in acquired aplastic anemia (dated by TCRdb to the late 2010s). Study-wide context: A mean of approximately 3 ug of DNA, ranging from about 0.19 to 27.4 ug, was extracted from sorted CD4+ and CD8+ cells. What the authors observed across the whole study: No significant difference in CD8+ Simpson's diversity was found between patients and healthy controls (P=0.060). Roughly 30 CD8+ CDR3 sequences were found to be shared between patients and controls, but these sequences appeared to be highly expressed in patients and within the immunodominant clones of the patients.

Profiling of TCR beta VDJ combinations and CDR3 sequences used genomic DNA as the template. An Illumina HiSeq 2000 was the platform used for TCR repertoire sequencing. The authors processed their data as follows. TRBV/TRBJ rearrangement plots, CDR3 size and DJ length profiles, and Simpson's diversity index were used to evaluate the repertoires. The most abundant DNA sequence in the deep sequencing data was defined as the immunodominant clone. CDR3 amino acid sequences were screened for sharing across subjects and compared with published repertoires and the VDJdb database. TCRdb reworked the public reads: Q25 trimming with fastp, MiXCR clone assembly, productive beta chains retained. Rows with a matching CDR3 protein are joined into one entry that keeps the most common DNA and genes. TCRdb, rather than the study authors, made the V and J calls. The sample has 150,000 to 200,000 distinct CDR3 sequences on record, 64% of them singletons. 46% of the sample lies in the top ten.

Sequencing was done on a sample of sorted CD4+, CD8+, or CD8+CD57+ T cells (not recorded which) from PBMCs. This receptor was identified in a human donor with severe aplastic anemia or a healthy control (not recorded which).

The CDR3: CAISESRAGYNYYGYTF. The nucleotides read TGTGCCATCAGTGAGTCGAGGGCAGGGTACAACTACTATGGCTACACCTTC. Recombination joined TRBV10-3 with TRBJ1-2; D gene: possibly TRBD1, on 5 matching bases. From a lookup of the germline V gene, CDR1 and CDR2 are ENHRY and SYGVKD. Between the V and J ends, shortened by 0 bases and 3 bases respectively, the junction contains 17 bases. Including cysteine and phenylalanine, the CDR3 has 17 amino acids. Only the CDR3 region is kept as DNA, spanning 51 bases read in frame from base 1.